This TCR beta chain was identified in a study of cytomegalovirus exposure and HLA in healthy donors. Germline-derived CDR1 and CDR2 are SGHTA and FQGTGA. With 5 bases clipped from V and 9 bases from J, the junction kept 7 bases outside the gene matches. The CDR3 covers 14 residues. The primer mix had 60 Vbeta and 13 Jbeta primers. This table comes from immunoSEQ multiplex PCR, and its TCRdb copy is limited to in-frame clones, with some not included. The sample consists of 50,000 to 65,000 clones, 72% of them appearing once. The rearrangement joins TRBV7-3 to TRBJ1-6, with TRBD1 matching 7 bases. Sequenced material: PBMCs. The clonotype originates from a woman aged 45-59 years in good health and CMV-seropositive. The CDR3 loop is CASSLGTDSSPLHF. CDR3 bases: TGTGCCAGCAGCCTTGGGACAGATAGTTCACCCCTCCACTTT.